These 13 T cell receptor beta chains came from one sample sequenced in a study of blood T cell repertoires in COVID-19 (dated by TCRdb to the early 2020s). The library was generated by the immunoSEQ multiplex PCR assay. The source is immuneACCESS, and TCRdb retained only in-frame sequences with V and J called. Part of the clones is not carried over; for the studies checked, unresolved V genes explain less than half of this, and the remainder is unexplained. Within this sample are approximately 250,000 clones, with around 83% of them counted one time only. Around 0.97% of the sample goes to the ten largest clones. Sequenced input: peripheral blood. Source of these receptors: a man between 35 and 55 years old with acute or convalescent COVID-19.

The genes are TRBV6-2 or TRBV6-3 and TRBJ1-2; D may be TRBD1 (6 bases). The CDR3 consists of 15 residues. CDR1 is MNHEY, CDR2 SVGEGT, per germline. V dropped 5 bases and J dropped 8 bases, with 21 bases sitting between them. CDR3 sequence (DNA): TGTGCCAGCAGTCAACGGTCCGGGGGGCTGGGCGGCTACACCTTC. This sequence encodes CASSQRSGGLGGYTF.

The V gene is TRBV7-3, the J gene TRBJ1-1, with 10 bases aligning to TRBD1. Germline CDR1 is SGHTA and CDR2 is FQGTGA. The CDR3 spans 14 residues. V shed 5 bases and J 1 base; nucleotides not matched to a gene: 1. CDR3 residues: CASSGQGGNTEAFF. CDR3 DNA sequence: TGTGCCAGCAGCGGACAGGGGGGGAACACTGAAGCTTTCTTT.

The chain has TRBV6-1 and TRBJ1-2; a weak D match, TRBD1 (5 bases). The CDR3 is made up of 15 amino acids. Deletions cut 1 base from V and 4 bases from J, with 13 bases between. Germline V lookup: CDR1 MNHNS, CDR2 SASEGT. This CDR3 is CASSEVGGEVYGYTF. Here the CDR3 DNA reads TGTGCCAGCAGTGAAGTTGGAGGGGAAGTCTATGGCTACACCTTC.

The CDR3 sequence is CASSSQGASKYNEQFF. In DNA form, the CDR3 reads TGTGCCAGCAGCTCGCAGGGGGCCTCCAAATACAATGAGCAGTTCTTC. The rearrangement joins TRBV5-6 to TRBJ2-1, with TRBD1 identical over 8 bases. J gave up 4 bases and V 3 bases, and 9 bases lay outside the gene matches. Germline V gene sequence: CDR1 SGHDT, CDR2 YYEEEE. The CDR3 has 16 residues.

J is TRBJ2-7 and V is TRBV30, with 13 positions matching TRBD2. The CDR3 totals 15 residues. V lost 1 base and J lost 4; bases outside the gene matches: 4. Germline V gives CDR1 GTSNPN, CDR2 SVGIG (reference sequence). The CDR3 nucleotides read TGTGCCTGGAGTGCAGGACTAGCGGGGGTATACGAGCAGTACTTC. Its translation: CAWSAGLAGVYEQYF.

The V call is TRBV18, the J call TRBJ2-2; TRBD2 is a possible D gene (5 bases). V gave up 3 bases and J gave up 0 bases, with 11 bases separating them. CDR3 size: 16 residues. Germline CDR1 is KGHSH and CDR2 is LQKENI. DNA for the CDR3: TGTGCCAGCTCACCCGAGACGGGATCGAACACCGGGGAGCTGTTTTTT. It yields the protein CASSPETGSNTGELFF.

The chain employs TRBV5-1 and TRBJ2-1; 8 nucleotides align to TRBD1. The germline gives CDR1 SGHRS, CDR2 YFSETQ. The CDR3 runs 15 residues. V was clipped by 2 bases and J by 0 bases; unmatched bases: 1. CDR3 amino acids: CASSLTGGSYNEQFF. In nucleotides, the CDR3 is TGCGCCAGCAGCTTAACAGGGGGCTCCTACAATGAGCAGTTCTTC.

This chain uses TRBV4-1 with TRBJ2-5, with TRBD1 identical over 10 bases. Germline V gene lookup returns CDR1 MGHRA and CDR2 YSYEKL. V was clipped by 1 base and J by 3 bases; unmatched bases: 2. The CDR3 is 15 residues long. The CDR3 loop is CASSQGTGGEETQYF. The CDR3 nucleotides are TGCGCCAGCAGCCAAGGGACAGGGGGAGAAGAGACCCAGTACTTC.

The chain has TRBV19 and TRBJ1-6; TRBD1 might be the D (5 bases). This CDR3 is 13 amino acids long. Germline CDR1 LNHDA, CDR2 SQIVND (reference sequence). Trimming removed 5 bases from V and 10 bases from J, with 12 bases in between. CDR3 sequence reads: CASSLGGKSPLHF. CDR3 DNA: TGTGCCAGTAGTCTGGGGGGGAAGTCACCCCTCCACTTT. The entire variable domain, with the rest obtained from reference TRBV19 and TRBJ1-6, is as follows: DGGITQSPKYLFRKEGQNVTLSCEQNLNHDAMYWYRQDPGQGLRLIYYSQIVNDFQKGDIAEGYSVSREKKESFPLTVTSAQKNPTAFYLCASSLGGKSPLHFGNGTRLTVT.

The chain is built from TRBV7-2 and TRBJ2-3; TRBD1 matches at 9 bases. J lost 5 bases, V lost 2 bases, and 8 bases had no gene match. CDR1 is SGHTA, CDR2 FQGNSA, per germline. The CDR3 loop spans 16 amino acids. The CDR3 loop reads CASSLSRDRVKDTQYF. CDR3 sequence (DNA): TGTGCCAGCAGCTTATCTCGGGACAGGGTTAAAGATACGCAGTATTTT. The entire variable domain, with the rest obtained from reference TRBV7-2 and TRBJ2-3, is as follows: GAGVSQSPSNKVTEKGKDVELRCDPISGHTALYWYRQSLGQGLEFLIYFQGNSAPDKSGLPSDRFSAERTGGSVSTLTIQRTQQEDSAVYLCASSLSRDRVKDTQYFGPGTRLTVL.

V and J are TRBV2 and TRBJ2-7; 8 bases align to TRBD2. Trimming at V came to 5 bases and at J to 0 bases, leaving 9 bases not matched to a gene. The CDR3 has 16 residues. Germline CDR1 is SNHLY and CDR2 is FYNNEI. The CDR3: CASSPFGLASSYEQYF. CDR3 sequence (DNA): TGTGCCAGCAGTCCTTTCGGACTAGCCAGCTCCTACGAGCAGTACTTC.

The CDR3 region has the DNA TGTGCCAGCAAAGGGACAAACTATGGCTACACCTTC. Residues: CASKGTNYGYTF. This rearrangement joins TRBV25-1 to TRBJ1-2, with D perhaps TRBD1 (6 bases). This CDR3 has 12 amino acids. Germline CDR1 MGHDK, CDR2 SYGVNS. Trimming cost V 7 bases and J 2 bases, with 8 bases left between them.

CDR3 region: CSVKGLAGDREQFF. As DNA, the CDR3 is TGCAGCGTCAAGGGACTAGCGGGGGATCGGGAGCAGTTCTTC. The chain employs TRBV29-1 and TRBJ2-1, with 14 bases matching TRBD2. CDR3 length equals 14 residues. With V trimmed by 6 bases and J by 10 bases, 8 bases remained unmatched. Germline loops: CDR1 SQVTM, CDR2 ANQGSEA.